This T cell receptor beta chain was observed in a study of blood T cell repertoires in COVID-19. Study information: PBMCs, B-cell-depleted T cells, or T cells provided the cDNA or gDNA that made up the material.

V was clipped by 1 base and J by 4 bases; unmatched bases: 10. This CDR3 spans 17 amino acids. CDR1 and CDR2 from the germline V gene are SNHLY and FYNNEI. Per the authors' pipeline: Amplified reference gene primers provided the basis for estimating nucleated cell counts. The assay was immunoSEQ multiplex PCR, and TCRdb's table has in-frame clones only and misses some. That table gives V, J and clone size, and the DNA gave D and trimming. The table shows roughly 250,000 clones, with roughly 83% occurring only once. This chain joins TRBV2 and TRBJ2-3; the match to TRBD2 covers 8 bases. Sequencing used peripheral blood. The clonotype originates from an elderly woman with acute or convalescent COVID-19. CDR3 nucleotides: TGTGCCAGCAGTGAAGGTCGTAGGCCGACTAGCGCAGATACGCAGTATTTT. This translates into CASSEGRRPTSADTQYF.